Below are 10 T cell receptor beta chains sequenced from a single sample in a study of T cell changes during pregnancy in multiple sclerosis. Using immunoSEQ multiplex PCR, the repertoire was profiled, and TCRdb retains in-frame clones only, with some absent. This table holds over 50,000 clones, approximately 93% found once. The sequencing used peripheral blood, collected in the second trimester of pregnancy. The receptor source for this set is a female donor with multiple sclerosis, enrolled in a pregnancy study.

The chain uses TRBV2 and TRBJ2-5, with 10 positions matching TRBD2. Germline V gene lookup returns CDR1 SNHLY and CDR2 FYNNEI. The CDR3 is made up of 14 amino acids. Trimming at V came to 6 bases and at J to 9 bases, leaving 10 bases not matched to a gene. DNA for the CDR3: TGTGCCAGCAGCGCTCTAGCGGGAGAGAGCGCCCAGTACTTC. The encoded protein is CASSALAGESAQYF.

The sample holds a few counts of this clone. The chain is built from TRBV28 and TRBJ2-1, with 16 bases that match TRBD2. With 6 bases clipped from V and 8 bases from J, the junction kept 10 bases outside the gene matches. Germline CDR1 and CDR2: MDHEN and SYDVKM. This CDR3 is built from 17 residues. CDR3 loop: CASRVEGLAGGLHEQFF. The CDR3 nucleotides read TGTGCCAGCAGAGTTGAGGGACTAGCGGGAGGGTTACATGAGCAGTTCTTC. Variable domain in full (rest from reference TRBV28 and TRBJ2-1): DVKVTQSSRYLVKRTGEKVFLECVQDMDHENMFWYRQDPGLGLRLIYFSYDVKMKEKGDIPEGYSVSREKKERFSLILESASTNQTSMYLCASRVEGLAGGLHEQFFGPGTRLTVL.

The chain uses TRBV7-3 and TRBJ2-3; the D is unclear. This CDR3 contains 14 residues. The germline V gene has CDR1 SGHTA and CDR2 FQGTGA. Between the trimmed V and J ends, which lost 1 base and 2 bases, there was a span of 7 bases. The CDR3 nucleotides are TGTGCCAGCAGCTTAAATCCCCACACAGATACGCAGTATTTT. Translated, it gives CASSLNPHTDTQYF.

The chain has TRBV9 and TRBJ2-1; 7 nucleotides match TRBD2. CDR1 and CDR2 (germline): SGDLS, YYNGEE. V lost 0 bases, J lost 6 bases, and 12 bases stayed unmatched. CDR3 size: 17 residues. CDR3 in amino acids: CASSVVGGTTFGNEQFF. CDR3 DNA sequence: TGTGCCAGCAGCGTAGTAGGAGGGACTACGTTTGGCAATGAGCAGTTCTTC. Full variable domain (rest looked up from reference TRBV9 and TRBJ2-1): DSGVTQTPKHLITATGQRVTLRCSPRSGDLSVYWYQQSLDQGLQFLIQYYNGEERAKGNILERFSAQQFPDLHSELNLSSLELGDSALYFCASSVVGGTTFGNEQFFGPGTRLTVL.

The V gene is TRBV6-1, the J gene TRBJ1-1; D is unclear. Deletions cut 4 bases from V and 1 base from J, with 13 bases between. Germline values: CDR1 MNHNS, CDR2 SASEGT. CDR3 length equals 15 residues. CDR3: CASSGVWSPNTEAFF. The CDR3 nucleotides are TGTGCCAGCAGTGGGGTTTGGAGTCCGAACACTGAAGCTTTCTTT.

The CDR3 DNA follows: TGCGCCAGCAGCCAAGACAAGGAGGGACCGGCTAATGAAAAACTGTTTTTT. This encodes CASSQDKEGPANEKLFF. The chain uses TRBV4-1 and TRBJ1-4; D perhaps matches TRBD1 (5 bases). Germline CDR1 reads MGHRA; CDR2 reads YSYEKL. The V end was cut by 0 bases, the J end by 3 bases, with 14 bases between. This CDR3 has 17 residues.

The chain couples TRBV5-1 to TRBJ2-3, with 12 bases matching TRBD2. CDR3 length equals 16 residues. CDR1 and CDR2 from the germline V gene are SGHRS and YFSETQ. V lost 2 bases to trimming and J lost 7 bases; unmatched junction nucleotides: 8. The CDR3 is CASSLGGTSGRYTQYF. The CDR3 DNA is TGCGCCAGCAGCTTAGGCGGGACTAGCGGGCGCTATACGCAGTATTTT.

The chain is built from TRBV11-2 and TRBJ2-3; tentatively, D is TRBD2 (5 bases). The V gene's germline CDR1 is SGHAT and CDR2 FQNNGV. CDR3 length: 15 residues. Between the trimmed V and J ends, which lost 1 base and 0 bases, there was a span of 8 bases. The CDR3 DNA is TGTGCCAGCAGCTTAGTAGGCGGGAGCACAGATACGCAGTATTTT. Translating it yields CASSLVGGSTDTQYF.

The chain is built from TRBV28 and TRBJ2-1; 10 nucleotides align to TRBD2. V lost 2 bases and J lost 8; bases outside the gene matches: 6. The CDR3 has 15 amino acids. Germline loops: CDR1 MDHEN, CDR2 SYDVKM. DNA for the CDR3: TGTGCCAGCAGTTTAAGGGCTAGCGGGAGTTATGAGCAGTTCTTC. Translation: CASSLRASGSYEQFF.

The rearrangement links TRBV7-9 to TRBJ1-2; D possibly corresponds to TRBD1 (6 bases). The V and J ends lost 0 bases and 4 bases respectively, with 18 bases between them. Germline V gene lookup returns CDR1 SEHNR and CDR2 FQNEAQ (reference sequence). This CDR3 spans 17 amino acids. CDR3 nucleotides: TGTGCCAGCAGCTTAGCGTTGTCAGGGGCATTACCCTATGGCTACACCTTC. Its translation: CASSLALSGALPYGYTF. Full variable domain (missing parts from reference TRBV7-9 and TRBJ1-2): DTGVSQNPRHKITKRGQNVTFRCDPISEHNRLYWYRQTLGQGPEFLTYFQNEAQLEKSRLLSDRFSAERPKGSFSTLEIQRTEQGDSAMYLCASSLALSGALPYGYTFGSGTRLTVV.